This T cell receptor (beta chain) is drawn from a study of T cells in Graves' hyperthyroidism and ophthalmopathy. General observations from the study: Before onset, ophthalmopathy was predicted by the model a median roughly 6.4 months earlier. Within blood appeared most thyroid clonotypes that had expanded above 0.001.

The germline V and J ends were trimmed by 1 base and 5 bases, with 17 bases remaining between them. The CDR3 spans 16 residues. Germline loops: CDR1 SGHAT, CDR2 FQNNGV. Uncontrolled infection, other autoimmune disease, pregnancy or lactation disqualified patients from enrolment. In regard to this clonotype: Antigen: not known.

What was amplified from RNA transcripts were TCR beta CDR3 regions. Using the HTBI primer set, a first-round RT-PCR was run on the TCR CDR3. TCRdb redid the calling of the multiplex PCR reads with MiXCR, one entry per CDR3 protein. The sample shows some 350,000 distinct CDR3 sequences, roughly 15% of them seen only once. J is TRBJ2-5 and V is TRBV11-2, with D perhaps given as TRBD1 or TRBD2 (5 bases each). The sample consisted of blood. The origin of this receptor is a woman aged 40 to 55 with Graves' ophthalmopathy. Here the CDR3 DNA reads TGTGCCAGCAGCTTAGGATCTAGCTCGAAGGGGGAGACCCAGTACTTC. Translated, it gives CASSLGSSSKGETQYF.